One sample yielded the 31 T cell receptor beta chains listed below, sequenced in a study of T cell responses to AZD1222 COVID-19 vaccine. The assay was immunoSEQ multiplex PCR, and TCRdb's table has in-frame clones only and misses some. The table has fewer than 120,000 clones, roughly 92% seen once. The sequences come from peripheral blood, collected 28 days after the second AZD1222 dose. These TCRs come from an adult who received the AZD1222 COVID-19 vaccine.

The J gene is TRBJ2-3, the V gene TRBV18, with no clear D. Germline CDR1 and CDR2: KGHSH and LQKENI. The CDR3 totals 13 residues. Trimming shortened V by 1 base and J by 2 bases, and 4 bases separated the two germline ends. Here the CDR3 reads CASSPLNTDTQYF. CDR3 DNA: TGTGCCAGCTCACCACTAAACACAGATACGCAGTATTTT.

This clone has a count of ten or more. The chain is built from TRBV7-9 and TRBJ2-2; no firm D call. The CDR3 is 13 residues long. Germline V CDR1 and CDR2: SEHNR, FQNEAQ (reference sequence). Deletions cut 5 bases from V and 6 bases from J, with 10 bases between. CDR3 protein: CASSSTSPGELFF. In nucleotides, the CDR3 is TGTGCCAGCAGCAGCACGAGTCCCGGGGAGCTGTTTTTT.

The CDR3 bases are TGCGCCAGCAGCTTGGGTTTACGGGACGGACAAGAGACCCAGTACTTC. This sequence encodes CASSLGLRDGQETQYF. This chain uses TRBV5-1 with TRBJ2-5; either TRBD1 or TRBD2 may fit D (5 bases each). Germline CDR1 SGHRS, CDR2 YFSETQ. Trimming shortened V by 0 bases and J by 2 bases, and 14 bases separated the two germline ends. The CDR3 sequence is 16 residues long.

The CDR3 nucleotides are TGTGCCAGCAGCTTAGGGACAGGGGCCTCGGGGCCCCAGCATTTT. Protein sequence: CASSLGTGASGPQHF. The chain joins TRBV7-2 to TRBJ1-5; 9 nucleotides match TRBD1. J was trimmed by 9 bases and V by 1 base; bases with no gene match: 7. Germline V gene lookup returns CDR1 SGHTA and CDR2 FQGNSA. The CDR3 has 15 residues.

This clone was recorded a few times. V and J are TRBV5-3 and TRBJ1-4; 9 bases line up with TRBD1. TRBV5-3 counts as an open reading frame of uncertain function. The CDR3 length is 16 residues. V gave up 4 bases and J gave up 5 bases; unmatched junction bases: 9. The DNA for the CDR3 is TGTGCCAGAAGCGAGGACAGGGGCCGTGCCAATGAAAAACTGTTTTTT. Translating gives CARSEDRGRANEKLFF.

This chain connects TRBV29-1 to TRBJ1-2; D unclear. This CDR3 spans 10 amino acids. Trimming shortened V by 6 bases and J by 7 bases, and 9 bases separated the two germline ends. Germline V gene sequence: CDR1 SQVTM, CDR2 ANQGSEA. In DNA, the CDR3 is TGCAGCGTGGAGACATCTGGCTACACCTTC. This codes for CSVETSGYTF.

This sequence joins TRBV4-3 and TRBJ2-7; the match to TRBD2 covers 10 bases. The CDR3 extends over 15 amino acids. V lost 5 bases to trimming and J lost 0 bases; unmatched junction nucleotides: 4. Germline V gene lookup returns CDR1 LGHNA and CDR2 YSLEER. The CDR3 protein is CASSYLAGVSYEQYF. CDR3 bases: TGCGCCAGCAGCTACCTAGCGGGGGTCTCCTACGAGCAGTACTTC.

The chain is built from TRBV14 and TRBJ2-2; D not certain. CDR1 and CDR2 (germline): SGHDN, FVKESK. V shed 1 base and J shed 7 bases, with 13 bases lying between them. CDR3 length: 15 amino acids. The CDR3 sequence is CASSQVRTFGGELFF. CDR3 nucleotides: TGTGCCAGCAGCCAAGTAAGGACCTTTGGCGGGGAGCTGTTTTTT.

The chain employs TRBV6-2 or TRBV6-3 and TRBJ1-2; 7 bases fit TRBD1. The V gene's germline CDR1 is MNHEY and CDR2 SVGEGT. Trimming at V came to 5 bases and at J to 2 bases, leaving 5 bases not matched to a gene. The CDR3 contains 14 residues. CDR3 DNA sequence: TGTGCCAGCAGTCCGACGGACAGGAACTATGGCTACACCTTC. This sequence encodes CASSPTDRNYGYTF.

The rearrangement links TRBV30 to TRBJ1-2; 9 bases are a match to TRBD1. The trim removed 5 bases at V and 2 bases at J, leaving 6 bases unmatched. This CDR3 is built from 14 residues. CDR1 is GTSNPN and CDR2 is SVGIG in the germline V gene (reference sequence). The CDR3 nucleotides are TGTGCCTGGGAGCGACAGGGGGGGAACTATGGCTACACCTTC. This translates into CAWERQGGNYGYTF.

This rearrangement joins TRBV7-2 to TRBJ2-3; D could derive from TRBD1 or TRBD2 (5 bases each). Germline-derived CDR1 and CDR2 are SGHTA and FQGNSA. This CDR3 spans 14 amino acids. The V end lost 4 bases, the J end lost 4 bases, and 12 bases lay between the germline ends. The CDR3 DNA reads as TGTGCCAGCAGCTCTAGCCGAGGGGCAGATACGCAGTATTTT. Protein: CASSSSRGADTQYF.

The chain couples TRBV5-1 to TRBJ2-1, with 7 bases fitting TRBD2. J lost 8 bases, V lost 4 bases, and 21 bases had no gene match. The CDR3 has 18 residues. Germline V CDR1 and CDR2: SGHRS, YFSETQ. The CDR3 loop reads CASSMGVSGLGVLDEQFF. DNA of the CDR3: TGCGCCAGCAGCATGGGGGTTTCTGGACTAGGGGTGCTGGATGAGCAGTTCTTC.

The DNA of the CDR3 is TGTGCCGCCTCCCCCGTCATAGCGGAGCGGGGTCTCTACGAGCAGTACTTC. It specifies CAASPVIAERGLYEQYF. The gene calls are TRBV7-9 and TRBJ2-7; 7 bases are a match to TRBD2. Germline V gives CDR1 SEHNR, CDR2 FQNEAQ (reference sequence). J gave up 3 bases and V 11 bases, and 22 bases lay outside the gene matches. The CDR3 is 17 residues long.

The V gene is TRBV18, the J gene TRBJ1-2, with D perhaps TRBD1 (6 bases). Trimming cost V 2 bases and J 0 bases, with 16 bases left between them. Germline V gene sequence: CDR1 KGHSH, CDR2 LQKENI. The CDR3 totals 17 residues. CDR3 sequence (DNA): TGTGCCAGCTCACCAACCCTAAACAGGGTTCCTAACTATGGCTACACCTTC. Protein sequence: CASSPTLNRVPNYGYTF.

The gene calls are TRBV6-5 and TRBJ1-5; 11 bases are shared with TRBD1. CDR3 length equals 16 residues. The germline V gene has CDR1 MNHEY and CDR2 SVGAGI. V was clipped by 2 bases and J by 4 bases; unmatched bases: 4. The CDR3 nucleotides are TGTGCCAGCAGTTACCTTGGGACAGGGGGAAATCAGCCCCAGCATTTT. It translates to CASSYLGTGGNQPQHF.

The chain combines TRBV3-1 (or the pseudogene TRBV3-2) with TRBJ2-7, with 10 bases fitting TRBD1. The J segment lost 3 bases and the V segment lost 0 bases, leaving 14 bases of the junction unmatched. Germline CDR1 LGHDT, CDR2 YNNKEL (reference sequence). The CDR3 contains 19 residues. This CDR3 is CASSQDSGTGAHRGYEQYF. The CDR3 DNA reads TGTGCCAGCAGCCAAGATAGTGGGACAGGGGCCCATCGGGGCTACGAGCAGTACTTC.

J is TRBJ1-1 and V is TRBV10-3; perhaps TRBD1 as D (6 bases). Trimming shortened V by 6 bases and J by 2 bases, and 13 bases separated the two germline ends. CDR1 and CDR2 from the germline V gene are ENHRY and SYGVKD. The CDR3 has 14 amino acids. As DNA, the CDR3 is TGTGCCATCAGCCCCGACAGGAGAAACACTGAAGCTTTCTTT. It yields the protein CAISPDRRNTEAFF.

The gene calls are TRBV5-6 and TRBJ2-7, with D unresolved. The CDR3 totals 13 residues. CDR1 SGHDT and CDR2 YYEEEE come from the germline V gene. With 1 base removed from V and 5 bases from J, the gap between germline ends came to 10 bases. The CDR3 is CASSLNLWDEQYF. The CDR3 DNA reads TGTGCCAGCAGCTTGAATCTCTGGGACGAGCAGTACTTC.

The CDR3 bases are TGTGCCAGCAGCGAAACCGGGACAGGCAATCAGCCCCAGCATTTT. It encodes CASSETGTGNQPQHF. The J gene is TRBJ1-5, the V gene TRBV7-9; TRBD1 matches 7 bases. This CDR3 is built from 15 residues. J lost 2 bases, V lost 5 bases, and 6 bases had no gene match. CDR1 and CDR2 (germline): SEHNR, FQNEAQ (reference sequence). The whole variable domain, filled in from reference TRBV7-9 and TRBJ1-5, reads DTGVSQNPRHKITKRGQNVTFRCDPISEHNRLYWYRQTLGQGPEFLTYFQNEAQLEKSRLLSDRFSAERPKGSFSTLEIQRTEQGDSAMYLCASSETGTGNQPQHFGDGTRLSIL.

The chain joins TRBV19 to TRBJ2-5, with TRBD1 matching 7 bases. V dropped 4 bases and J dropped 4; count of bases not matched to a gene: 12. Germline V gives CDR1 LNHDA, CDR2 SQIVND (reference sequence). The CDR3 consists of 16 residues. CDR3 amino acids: CASSSLLTGPGETQYF. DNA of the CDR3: TGTGCCAGTAGTAGCCTTCTGACAGGGCCGGGAGAGACCCAGTACTTC.

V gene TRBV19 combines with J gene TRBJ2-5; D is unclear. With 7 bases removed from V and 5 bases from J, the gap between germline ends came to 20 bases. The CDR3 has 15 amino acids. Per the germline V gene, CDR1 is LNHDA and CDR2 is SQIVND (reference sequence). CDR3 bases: TGTGCCAGTACTGACCGGGCCTCGGACGCGGAGACCCAGTACTTC. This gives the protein CASTDRASDAETQYF.

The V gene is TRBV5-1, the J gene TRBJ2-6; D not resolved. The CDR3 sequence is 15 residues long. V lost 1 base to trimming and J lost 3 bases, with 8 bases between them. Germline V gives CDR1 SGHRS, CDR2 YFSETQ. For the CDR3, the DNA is TGCGCCAGCAGCTTGCTGGTCGGTGGGGCCAACGTCCTGACTTTC. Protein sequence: CASSLLVGGANVLTF.

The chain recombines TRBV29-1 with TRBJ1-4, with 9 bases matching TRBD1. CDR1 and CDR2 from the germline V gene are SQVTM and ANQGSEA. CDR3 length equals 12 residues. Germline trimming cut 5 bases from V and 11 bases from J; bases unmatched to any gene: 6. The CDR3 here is CSVTTGGVKLFF. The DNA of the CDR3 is TGCAGCGTTACGACAGGGGGAGTGAAACTGTTTTTT.

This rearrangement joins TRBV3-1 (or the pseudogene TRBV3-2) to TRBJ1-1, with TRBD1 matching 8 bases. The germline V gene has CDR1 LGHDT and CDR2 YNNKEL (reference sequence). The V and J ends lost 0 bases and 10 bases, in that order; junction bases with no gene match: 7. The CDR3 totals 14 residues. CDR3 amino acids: CASSQESGGAVAFF. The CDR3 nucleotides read TGTGCCAGCAGCCAAGAATCAGGGGGCGCGGTAGCTTTCTTT.

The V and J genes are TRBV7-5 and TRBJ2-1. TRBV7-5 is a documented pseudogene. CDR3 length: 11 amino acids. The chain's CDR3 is CARSRRNGQFF. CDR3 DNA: TGTGCCAGAAGCCGTCGGAATGGGCAGTTCTTC.

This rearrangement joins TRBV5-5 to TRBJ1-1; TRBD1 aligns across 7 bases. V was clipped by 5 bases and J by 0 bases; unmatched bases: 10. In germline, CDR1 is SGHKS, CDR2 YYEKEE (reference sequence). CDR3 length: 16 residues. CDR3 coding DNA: TGTGCCAGCAGACTGGGACAGAACAACATGAACACTGAAGCTTTCTTT. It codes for CASRLGQNNMNTEAFF.

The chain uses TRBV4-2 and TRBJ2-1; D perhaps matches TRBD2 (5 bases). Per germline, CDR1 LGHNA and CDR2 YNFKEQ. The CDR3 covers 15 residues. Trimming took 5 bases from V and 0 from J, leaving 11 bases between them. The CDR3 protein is CASSASGSSYNEQFF. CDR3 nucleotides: TGTGCCAGCAGCGCTAGTGGGAGCTCCTACAATGAGCAGTTCTTC.

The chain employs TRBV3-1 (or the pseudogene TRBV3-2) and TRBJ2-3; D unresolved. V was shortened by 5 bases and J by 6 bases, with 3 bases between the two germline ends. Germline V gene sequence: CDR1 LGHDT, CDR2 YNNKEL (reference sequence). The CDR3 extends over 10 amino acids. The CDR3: CASSADTQYF. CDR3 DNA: TGTGCCAGCAGCGCGGATACGCAGTATTTT.

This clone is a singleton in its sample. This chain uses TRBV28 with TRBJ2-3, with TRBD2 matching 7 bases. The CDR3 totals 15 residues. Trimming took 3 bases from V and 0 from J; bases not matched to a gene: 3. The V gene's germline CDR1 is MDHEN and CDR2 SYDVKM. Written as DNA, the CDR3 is TGTGCCAGCAGTTTGGGACTAACTAGCACAGATACGCAGTATTTT. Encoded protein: CASSLGLTSTDTQYF.

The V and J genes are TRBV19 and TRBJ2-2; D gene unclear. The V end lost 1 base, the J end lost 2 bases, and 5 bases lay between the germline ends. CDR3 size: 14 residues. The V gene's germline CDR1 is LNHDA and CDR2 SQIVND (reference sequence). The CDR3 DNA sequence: TGTGCCAGTAGTATAGCCCGAAACACCGGGGAGCTGTTTTTT. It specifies CASSIARNTGELFF.

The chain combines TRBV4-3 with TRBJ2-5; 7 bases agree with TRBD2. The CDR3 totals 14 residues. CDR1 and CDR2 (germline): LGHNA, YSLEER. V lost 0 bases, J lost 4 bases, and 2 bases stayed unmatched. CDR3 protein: CASSQDSGGETQYF. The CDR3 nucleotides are TGCGCCAGCAGCCAAGATTCGGGGGGAGAGACCCAGTACTTC.